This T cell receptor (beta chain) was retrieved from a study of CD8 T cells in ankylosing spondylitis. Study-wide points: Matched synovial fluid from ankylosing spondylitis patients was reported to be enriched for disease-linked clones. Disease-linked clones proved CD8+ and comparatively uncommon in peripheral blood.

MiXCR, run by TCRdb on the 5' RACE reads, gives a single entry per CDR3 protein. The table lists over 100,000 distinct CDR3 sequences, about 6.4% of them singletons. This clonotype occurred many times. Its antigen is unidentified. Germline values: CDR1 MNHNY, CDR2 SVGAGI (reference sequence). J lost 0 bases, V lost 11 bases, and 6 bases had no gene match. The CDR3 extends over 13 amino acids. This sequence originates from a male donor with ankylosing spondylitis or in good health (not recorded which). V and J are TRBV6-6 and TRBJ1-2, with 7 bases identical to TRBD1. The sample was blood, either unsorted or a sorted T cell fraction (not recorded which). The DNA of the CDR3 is TGTGCCGGATCGGGACAGTCTAACTATGGCTACACCTTC. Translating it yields CAGSGQSNYGYTF.